Shown below are 11 T cell receptor beta chains from a single sample sequenced in a study of long-term antiretroviral therapy in people with HIV. The authors ran the immunoSEQ assay, v3.0, at survey level. Sequencing was performed with immunoSEQ multiplex PCR; in TCRdb, only in-frame clones are kept and a portion is missing. The table lists tens of thousands of clones, 65% to 80% of them singletons, with approximately 4.9% in the top ten. Here the sequenced sample was unsorted PBMCs, taken 0.5 years after starting antiretroviral therapy. These TCRs come from a woman between 35 and 50 years old with HIV.

The genes are TRBV5-6 and TRBJ1-3, with no clear D. V was cut by 7 bases and J by 0 bases, with 11 bases left in between. CDR1 SGHDT and CDR2 YYEEEE come from the germline V gene. The CDR3 has 14 amino acids. The CDR3 DNA follows: TGTGCCAGCCGAACCTCAAGCTCTGGAAACACCATATATTTT. This sequence encodes CASRTSSSGNTIYF.

The CDR3 bases are TGTGCCAGCAGCCTGGGTGCTTCGAACACCGGGGAGCTGTTTTTT. It translates to CASSLGASNTGELFF. This chain links TRBV7-6 with TRBJ2-2; D call uncertain. The V gene's germline CDR1 is SGHVS and CDR2 FNYEAQ. The CDR3 spans 15 residues. Trimming removed 5 bases at V and 0 bases at J, with 10 bases between.

The chain has TRBV7-2 and TRBJ2-3, with D perhaps matching TRBD2 (6 bases). Trimming removed 3 bases from V and 0 bases from J, with 13 bases in between. This CDR3 is 16 amino acids long. Germline V lookup: CDR1 SGHTA, CDR2 FQGNSA. DNA for the CDR3: TGTGCCAGCAGCTTGACGGGGGACCCTAGCACAGATACGCAGTATTTT. Encoded protein: CASSLTGDPSTDTQYF.

This clone came up a few times. The genes are TRBV6-7 and TRBJ1-5; D is undetermined. TRBV6-7 qualifies as an ORF whose function is uncertain. The V and J ends lost 7 bases and 7 bases respectively, with 11 bases between them. The CDR3 totals 12 residues. The CDR3 DNA reads as TGTGCCAGCACGGTAGAGAAGCAGCCCCAGCATTTT. Amino acid sequence: CASTVEKQPQHF.

The rearrangement links TRBV2 to TRBJ1-3; possibly TRBD1 for D (5 bases). The ends were cut back, 6 bases at V and 0 bases at J, with 12 bases in the middle. Per the germline V gene, CDR1 is SNHLY and CDR2 is FYNNEI. CDR3 size: 15 residues. The CDR3 reads CASSRDAGSGNTIYF. CDR3 coding DNA: TGTGCCAGCAGCCGGGACGCCGGCTCTGGAAACACCATATATTTT.

This clone is a singleton in its sample. This chain uses TRBV5-3 with TRBJ2-1; TRBD2 matches at 11 bases. TRBV5-3 is an open reading frame whose function is uncertain. The CDR3 runs 17 residues. V trimming: 4 bases; J trimming: 10 bases; junction bases outside the gene matches: 16. The CDR3 nucleotides are TGTGCCAGAAGCCTAGTCGGACTAGCGGGTTGGGCAAGGGAGCAGTTCTTC. The encoded protein is CARSLVGLAGWAREQFF.

DNA of the CDR3: TGCAGCGTTGGGGGACTAGTAGGATCCTACGAGCAGTACTTC. As protein: CSVGGLVGSYEQYF. The chain links TRBV29-1 to TRBJ2-7; 8 nucleotides match TRBD2. The junction had 6 bases not matched to a gene; V was cut back by 4 bases and J by 1 base. In germline, CDR1 is SQVTM, CDR2 ANQGSEA. The CDR3 spans 14 residues.

V is TRBV5-4 and J is TRBJ2-6; 8 bases line up with TRBD1. CDR3 length: 17 amino acids. The germline gives CDR1 SGHNT, CDR2 YYREEE (reference sequence). Trimming cost V 1 base and J 10 bases; bases outside gene matches: 13. The CDR3: CASSLMFGQGAINVLTF. CDR3 DNA: TGTGCCAGCAGCTTGATGTTCGGGCAGGGGGCAATTAACGTCCTGACTTTC.

For the CDR3, the DNA is TGTGCCAGCTCACCGCTACAGGGGGATGGTCAGCCCCAGCATTTT. Its translation: CASSPLQGDGQPQHF. The V gene is TRBV18, the J gene TRBJ1-5; 8 bases map to TRBD1. V dropped 3 bases and J dropped 6; count of bases not matched to a gene: 7. The germline V gene has CDR1 KGHSH and CDR2 LQKENI. This CDR3 has 15 residues.

This clone was detected only a few times. The J gene is TRBJ2-3, the V gene TRBV7-9; 8 nucleotides line up with TRBD2. Germline loops: CDR1 SEHNR, CDR2 FQNEAQ (reference sequence). The V gene end was trimmed by 4 bases and the J gene end by 4 bases; junction bases not matched to a gene: 10. CDR3 length: 16 amino acids. DNA for the CDR3: TGTGCCAGCAGCTCACTTGAACGGGGGGGCGCAGATACGCAGTATTTT. Residues: CASSSLERGGADTQYF.

The chain has TRBV11-2 and TRBJ1-1; D may be TRBD1 (5 bases). CDR3 size: 14 residues. Germline CDR1 reads SGHAT; CDR2 reads FQNNGV. Trimming took 5 bases from V and 7 from J, leaving 17 bases between them. The CDR3 sequence is CASSPWTGDVEAFF. CDR3 nucleotides: TGTGCCAGCAGCCCGTGGACCGGGGACGTTGAAGCTTTCTTT.